Below are 7 T cell receptor beta chains sequenced from a single sample in a study of T cell changes during pregnancy in multiple sclerosis. This table comes from immunoSEQ multiplex PCR, and its TCRdb copy is limited to in-frame clones, with some not included. The repertoire includes about 44,000 clones, approximately 96% of them detected once, and roughly 0.9% sits in the top ten. This material consisted of peripheral blood, taken in the second trimester of pregnancy. Source of these receptors: a female donor with multiple sclerosis, enrolled in a pregnancy study.

CDR3 DNA sequence: TGTGCCACCAGCAGACCCGACAGCTCCACCTACGAGCAGTACTTC. It translates to CATSRPDSSTYEQYF. This chain connects TRBV15 to TRBJ2-7; D possibly corresponds to TRBD1 (5 bases). V lost 2 bases and J lost 2, with 13 bases in between. The CDR3 length is 15 residues. The germline V gene has CDR1 LNHNV and CDR2 YYDKDF (reference sequence).

The chain uses TRBV27 and TRBJ2-5; a possible D gene is TRBD2 (6 bases). This CDR3 has 14 amino acids. V shed 4 bases and J shed 7 bases, with 16 bases lying between them. Per germline, CDR1 MNHEY and CDR2 SMNVEV (reference sequence). The CDR3 sequence: CASSSLTSPRTQYF. The CDR3 nucleotides read TGTGCCAGCAGTTCCCTCACTAGCCCGAGGACCCAGTACTTC.

The genes are TRBV5-1 and TRBJ2-5, with D tentatively TRBD1 (6 bases). This CDR3 has 14 residues. Per the germline V gene, CDR1 is SGHRS and CDR2 is YFSETQ. V lost 4 bases, J lost 0 bases, and 10 bases lay in between. The CDR3 region is CASSKTGNQETQYF. In nucleotides, the CDR3 is TGCGCCAGCAGCAAGACAGGCAACCAAGAGACCCAGTACTTC.

This chain uses TRBV14 with TRBJ2-5, with TRBD2 matching over 9 bases. Germline V CDR1 and CDR2: SGHDN, FVKESK. Trimming at V came to 1 base and at J to 5 bases, leaving 5 bases not matched to a gene. This CDR3 comprises 15 residues. In DNA, the CDR3 is TGTGCCAGCAGCCAAGTACTAGCGGGCGCCGAGACCCAGTACTTC. It translates to CASSQVLAGAETQYF.

The rearrangement uses TRBV28 and TRBJ2-7; 11 bases line up with TRBD2. The CDR3 is 16 residues long. V lost 6 bases to trimming and J lost 2 bases; unmatched junction nucleotides: 9. The germline gives CDR1 MDHEN, CDR2 SYDVKM. Here the CDR3 reads CASSPRGTSGTYEQYF. CDR3 DNA: TGTGCCAGCAGCCCCCGGGGGACTAGCGGCACCTACGAGCAGTACTTC.

This chain uses TRBV19 with TRBJ2-7; possible D gene TRBD2, 6 bases. Germline CDR1 reads LNHDA; CDR2 reads SQIVND (reference sequence). V lost 5 bases to trimming and J lost 4 bases, with 24 bases between them. CDR3 length: 17 residues. The CDR3 reads CASSWAGQKTRLYEQYF. CDR3 nucleotides: TGTGCCAGTAGTTGGGCGGGGCAAAAGACGCGGTTGTACGAGCAGTACTTC.

This chain joins TRBV9 and TRBJ1-1; no firm D call. Germline V gene lookup returns CDR1 SGDLS and CDR2 YYNGEE. The CDR3 has 13 amino acids. The ends were cut back, 0 bases at V and 2 bases at J, with 5 bases in the middle. The CDR3 spells CASSVAQNTEAFF. CDR3 DNA: TGTGCCAGCAGCGTAGCCCAAAACACTGAAGCTTTCTTT.